The 12 T cell receptor beta chains reported below all come from one sample, sequenced in a study of T cells in women clearing cervical HPV infection listed by TCRdb under 2018. The library was built by means of the immunoSEQ multiplex PCR assay. This is the immuneACCESS table as TCRdb keeps it, with only in-frame sequences that have V and J called. A part of the clones is gone; compared with another copy, unresolved V genes explain less than half, and the rest is unexplained. The sample's table lists a count of some 46,000 clones. The top ten hold 35% to 40% of the sample. Sequenced input: blood buffy coat. The source is a woman aged 18-69 years with a cervical HPV16 infection that either progressed to CIN3+ or cleared (not recorded which).

On this clone itself: The read terminates 3 residues ahead of where the CDR3 ends, so the germline J gene completes it. The rearrangement links TRBV11-3 to TRBJ2-2; 9 nucleotides line up with TRBD1. The CDR3 has 12 residues. Germline lookup yields CDR1 SGHNT and CDR2 YENEEA. The DNA read from the CDR3 is TGTGCCAGCAAGACAGGGGGGGAAAAG. Its translation is CASKTGGEK. In full, the CDR3 reads CASKTGGEKLFF.

Concerning this clone itself: The CDR3 extends 3 residues past the end of the read, so its final part is completed from the germline J gene. The chain couples TRBV29-1 to TRBJ1-5; a possible D gene is TRBD1 (5 bases). The CDR3 length is 13 residues. Trimming took 3 bases from V and 6 from J, leaving 12 bases between them. CDR1 is SQVTM, CDR2 ANQGSEA, per germline. CDR3 bases read: TGCAGCGTTGATCCGGGGGGGGGTCAGCCC. This gives the protein CSVDPGGGQP. The CDR3 reads in full as CSVDPGGGQPQHF.

On this clone itself: Sequencing ends 3 residues short of the CDR3 end; the germline J gene provides the rest. This chain links TRBV7-6 with TRBJ2-5; 7 nucleotides align to TRBD1. From germline, CDR1 is SGHVS and CDR2 FNYEAQ. The CDR3 loop spans 15 amino acids. The junction had 10 bases not matched to a gene; V was cut back by 5 bases and J by 4 bases. CDR3 bases read: TGTGCCAGCAGCCCCAACAGGGGTGGGTTAGAGACC. The encoded protein is CASSPNRGGLET. The entire CDR3 is CASSPNRGGLETQYF.

Points on this clone: The missing CDR3 end, 3 residues past where the read stops, is filled in from the germline J gene. This chain links TRBV30 with TRBJ1-5; TRBD1 matches 7 bases. Germline V lookup: CDR1 GTSNPN, CDR2 SVGIG (reference sequence). V lost 7 bases and J lost 4; bases outside the gene matches: 13. The CDR3 contains 15 residues. The CDR3 loop reads CAFSSGTALNQPQHF. CDR3 DNA, as far as it was read: TGTGCCTTTTCGTCTGGGACAGCTCTTAATCAGCCC. The full variable domain, its missing parts supplied by reference TRBV30 and TRBJ1-5, is SQTIHQWPATLVQPVGSPLSLECTVEGTSNPNLYWYRQAAGRGLQLLFYSVGIGQISSEVPQNLSASRPQDRQFILSSKKLLLSDSGFYLCAFSSGTALNQPQHFGDGTRLSIL.

On this clone itself: The CDR3 goes on 3 residues after the read ends, and that part is filled in from the germline J gene. V and J are TRBV29-1 and TRBJ1-2; 8 nucleotides agree with TRBD1. This CDR3 is built from 12 residues. The V gene end was trimmed by 7 bases and the J gene end by 7 bases; junction bases not matched to a gene: 8. Germline CDR1 and CDR2: SQVTM and ANQGSEA. Partial CDR3 DNA: TGCAGCGCCGTGGACAGGGCTCTTGGC. Protein product: CSAVDRALG. The full-length CDR3 reads as CSAVDRALGYTF.

As regards this clone: The CDR3 end is not reached by the read, which stops 3 residues before it; the germline J gene fills it in. This chain joins TRBV19 and TRBJ2-1; 7 bases line up with TRBD1. The V gene end was trimmed by 4 bases and the J gene end by 9 bases; junction bases not matched to a gene: 3. CDR1 is LNHDA, CDR2 SQIVND, per germline (reference sequence). The CDR3 has 12 residues. The CDR3 region is CASSRQGGEQFF. CDR3 DNA, as far as it was read: TGTGCCAGTAGTAGACAGGGCGGTGAG.

In regard to this clone: Germline is not matched at one junction end, which may reflect a read error. The CDR3 is cut off 3 residues early in the read; its end comes from the germline J gene. Other DNA sequences in this specimen translate into the identical CDR3. The chain is built from TRBV19 and TRBJ1-3; 8 bases fit TRBD1. The CDR3 contains 15 residues. Germline V lookup: CDR1 LNHDA, CDR2 SQIVND (reference sequence). The sequenced part of the CDR3 DNA is TGTGCCAGTAGTATAGATGACAGGGGTGGAAACACT. Translating it yields CASSIDDRGGNT. The whole CDR3 reads CASSIDDRGGNTIYF.

Comment on this clone: Coverage ceases 3 residues before the CDR3 finishes, and the germline J gene fills in the end. The genes are TRBV7-2 and TRBJ1-2; D might be TRBD1 (6 bases). Germline CDR1 and CDR2: SGHTA and FQGNSA. CDR3 length: 15 amino acids. CDR3 in amino acids: CASSEPTGTRGGYTF. The CDR3 DNA, read in part, is TGTGCCAGCAGCGAACCCACAGGGACCCGGGGCGGC.

With respect to this clone: The read ends 3 residues shy of where the CDR3 ends; the end is completed using the germline J gene. The chain employs TRBV5-1 and TRBJ2-7; 9 nucleotides line up with TRBD2. Germline V gene sequence: CDR1 SGHRS, CDR2 YFSETQ. V shed 4 bases and J 0 bases; nucleotides not matched to a gene: 5. The CDR3 spans 15 residues. The covered CDR3 bases are TGCGCCAGCAGCCTCCCACTAGCGGGCTCCTACGAG. It translates to CASSLPLAGSYE. The entire CDR3 reads CASSLPLAGSYEQYF.

A word on this clone: Read coverage stops 3 residues before the CDR3 terminus; the germline J gene supplies the remainder. The chain has TRBV7-3 and TRBJ2-5; tentatively, D is TRBD1 (5 bases). The germline CDR1 and CDR2 sequences are SGHTA and FQGTGA. CDR3 length: 14 amino acids. Trimming shortened V by 1 base and J by 5 bases, and 11 bases separated the two germline ends. The sequenced CDR3 bases are TGTGCCAGCAGCTTAAACCAGGGTGGGGAGACC. This gives the protein CASSLNQGGET. In full, the CDR3 reads CASSLNQGGETQYF.

Comment on this clone: The CDR3 end lies 3 residues beyond the end of the read and is filled in from the germline J gene. The chain uses TRBV6-2 or TRBV6-3 and TRBJ1-3; D not certain. This CDR3 is 13 amino acids long. The V gene's germline CDR1 is MNHEY and CDR2 SVGEGT. Trimming removed 0 bases from V and 8 bases from J, with 8 bases in between. Partial CDR3 DNA: TGTGCCAGCAGTTACTCGGTGGGCTACACC. This sequence encodes CASSYSVGYT. The whole CDR3 region reads CASSYSVGYTIYF.

On this clone itself: Sequencing ends 3 residues short of the CDR3 end; the germline J gene provides the rest. The chain joins TRBV14 to TRBJ2-7, with TRBD1 identical over 8 bases. V gave up 3 bases and J gave up 4 bases; unmatched junction bases: 5. The germline gives CDR1 SGHDN, CDR2 FVKESK. The CDR3 runs 14 residues. The CDR3 sequence: CASSQWDRLYEQYF. The CDR3 DNA, read in part, is TGTGCCAGCAGCCAGTGGGACAGGCTTTACGAG.